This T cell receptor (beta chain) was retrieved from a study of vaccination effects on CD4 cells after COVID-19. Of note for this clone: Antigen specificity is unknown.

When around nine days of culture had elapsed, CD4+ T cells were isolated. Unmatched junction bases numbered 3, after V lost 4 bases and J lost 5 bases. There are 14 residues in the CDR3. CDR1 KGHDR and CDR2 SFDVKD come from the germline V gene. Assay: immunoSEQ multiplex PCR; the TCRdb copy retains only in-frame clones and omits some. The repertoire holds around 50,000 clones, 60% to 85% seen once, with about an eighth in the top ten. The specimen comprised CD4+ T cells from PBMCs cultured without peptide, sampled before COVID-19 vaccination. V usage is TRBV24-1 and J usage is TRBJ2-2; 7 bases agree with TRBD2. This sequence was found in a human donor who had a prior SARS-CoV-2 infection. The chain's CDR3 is CATSDLSGTGELFF. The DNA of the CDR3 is TGTGCCACCAGTGACCTTAGCGGGACCGGGGAGCTGTTTTTT.